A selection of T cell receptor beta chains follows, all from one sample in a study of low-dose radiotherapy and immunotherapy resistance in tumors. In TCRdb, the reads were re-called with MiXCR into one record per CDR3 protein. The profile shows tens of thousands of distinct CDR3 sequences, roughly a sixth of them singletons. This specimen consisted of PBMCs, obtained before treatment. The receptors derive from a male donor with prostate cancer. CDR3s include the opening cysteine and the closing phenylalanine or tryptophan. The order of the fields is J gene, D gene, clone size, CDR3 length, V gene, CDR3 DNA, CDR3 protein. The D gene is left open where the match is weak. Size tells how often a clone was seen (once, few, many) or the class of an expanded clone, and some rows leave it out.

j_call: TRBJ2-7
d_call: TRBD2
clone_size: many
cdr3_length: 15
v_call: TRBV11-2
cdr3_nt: TGTGCCAGCAGCTTCGGTGGGGGGGGTGGGGGCGAGCAGTACTTC
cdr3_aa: CASSFGGGGGGEQYF

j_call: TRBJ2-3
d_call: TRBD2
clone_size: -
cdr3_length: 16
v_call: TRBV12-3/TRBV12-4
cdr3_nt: TGTGCCAGCAGTCTAGCGGGGGGGCCAGTTGCAGATACGCAGTATTTT
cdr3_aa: CASSLAGGPVADTQYF

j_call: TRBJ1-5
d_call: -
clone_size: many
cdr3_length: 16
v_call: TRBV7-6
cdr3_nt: TGTGCCAGCAGCCCAGGGCGGACAGAGGGCAATCAGCCCCAGCATTTT
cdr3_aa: CASSPGRTEGNQPQHF

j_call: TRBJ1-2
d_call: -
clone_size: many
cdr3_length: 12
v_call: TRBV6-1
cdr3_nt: TGTGCCATTGACCCGGGGGCGCGAGGCTACACCTTC
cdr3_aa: CAIDPGARGYTF

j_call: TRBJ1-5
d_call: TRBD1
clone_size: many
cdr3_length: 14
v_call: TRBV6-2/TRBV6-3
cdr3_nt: TGTGCCAGCAGTGAGGGGGCTTGGAATCAGCCCCAGCATTTT
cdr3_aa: CASSEGAWNQPQHF

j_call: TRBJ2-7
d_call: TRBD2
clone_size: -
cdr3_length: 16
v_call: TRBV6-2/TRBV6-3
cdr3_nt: TGTGCCAGCAGTGCCCGGACTAGCGGGGGACCCTACGAGCAGTACTTC
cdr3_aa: CASSARTSGGPYEQYF

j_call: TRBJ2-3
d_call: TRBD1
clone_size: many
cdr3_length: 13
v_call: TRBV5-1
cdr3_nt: TGCGCCAGCAGCTATGACAGGGCAGATACGCAGTATTTT
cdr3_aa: CASSYDRADTQYF

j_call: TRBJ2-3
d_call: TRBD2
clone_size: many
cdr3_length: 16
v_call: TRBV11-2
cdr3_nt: TGTGCCAGCAGCCACGTAGCGGGGGGGCCCAAAGATACGCAGTATTTT
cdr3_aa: CASSHVAGGPKDTQYF

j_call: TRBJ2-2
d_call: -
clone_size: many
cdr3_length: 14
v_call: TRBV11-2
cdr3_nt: TGTGCCAGCAGCTCAGGGTCCCCGGGCGGGGAGCTGTTTTTT
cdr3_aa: CASSSGSPGGELFF

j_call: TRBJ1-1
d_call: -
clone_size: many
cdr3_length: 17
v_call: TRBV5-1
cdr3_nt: TGCGCCAGCAGCGCAGGTGGGTGGGGATCCATGAACACTGAAGCTTTCTTT
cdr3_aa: CASSAGGWGSMNTEAFF

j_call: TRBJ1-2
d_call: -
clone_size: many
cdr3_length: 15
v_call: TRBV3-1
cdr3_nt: TGTGCCAGCAGCCAAGGTTGGGCAGAGGACAATGGCTACACCTTC
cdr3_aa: CASSQGWAEDNGYTF

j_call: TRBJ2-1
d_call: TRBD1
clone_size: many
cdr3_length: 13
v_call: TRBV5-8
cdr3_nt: TGTGCCAGCAGGGACAGGGGGCTAGATGAGCAGTTCTTC
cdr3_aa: CASRDRGLDEQFF

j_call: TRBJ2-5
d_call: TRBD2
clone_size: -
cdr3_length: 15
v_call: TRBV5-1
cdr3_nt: TGCGCCAGCAGCCTAGCGGGGGTCCACCAGGAGACCCAGTACTTC
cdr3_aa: CASSLAGVHQETQYF

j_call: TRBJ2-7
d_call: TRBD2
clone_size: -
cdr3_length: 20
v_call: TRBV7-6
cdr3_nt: TGTGCCAGCAGCTCGCCGTCGAGAGGAAACCCGGGACTAGCGGGCTACGAGCAGTACTTC
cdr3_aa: CASSSPSRGNPGLAGYEQYF

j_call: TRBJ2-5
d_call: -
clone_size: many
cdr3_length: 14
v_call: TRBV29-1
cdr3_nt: TGCAGCGTGGAGAGGTCGGGTGCCCGGGAGACCCAGTACTTC
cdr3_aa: CSVERSGARETQYF

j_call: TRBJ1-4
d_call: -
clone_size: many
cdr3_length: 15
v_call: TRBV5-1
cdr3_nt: TGTGCCAGCAGCATTCAACAGGGAGTCGAGGAAAAACTGTTTTTT
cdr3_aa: CASSIQQGVEEKLFF

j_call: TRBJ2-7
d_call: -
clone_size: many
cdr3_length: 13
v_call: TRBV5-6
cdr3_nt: TGTGCCAGCAGCCGGACAGTCTCCTACGAGCAGTACTTC
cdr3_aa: CASSRTVSYEQYF

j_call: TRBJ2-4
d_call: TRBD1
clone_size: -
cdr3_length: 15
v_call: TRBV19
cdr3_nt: TGTGCCAGTAGTTCCACCCGGACAGGAATAAACATTCAGTACTTC
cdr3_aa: CASSSTRTGINIQYF

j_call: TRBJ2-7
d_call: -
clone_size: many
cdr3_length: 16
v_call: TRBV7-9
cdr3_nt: TGTGCCAGCAGCTTCTCGACGGGGACTGGAGTCTACGAGCAGTACTTC
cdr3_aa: CASSFSTGTGVYEQYF

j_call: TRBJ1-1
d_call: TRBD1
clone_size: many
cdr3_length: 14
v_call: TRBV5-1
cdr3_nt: TGCGCCAGCAGCCCACAGGGGGCTGTTATTGAAGCTTTCTTT
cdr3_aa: CASSPQGAVIEAFF

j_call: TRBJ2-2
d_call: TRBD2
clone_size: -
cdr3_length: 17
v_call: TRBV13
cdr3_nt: TGTGCCAGCAGCCCAGAAATAGCGGGGCCGGGGACCGGGGAGCTGTTTTTT
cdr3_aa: CASSPEIAGPGTGELFF

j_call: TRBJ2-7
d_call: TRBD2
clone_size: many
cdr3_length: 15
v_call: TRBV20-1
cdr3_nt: TGCAGTGCTAGAGGGCCTAGCGGGGGTCCCTACGAGCAGTACTTC
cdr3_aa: CSARGPSGGPYEQYF

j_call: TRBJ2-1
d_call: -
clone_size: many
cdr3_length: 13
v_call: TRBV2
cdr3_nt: TGTGCCAGAGGGGGCGGGGGGCGCGATGAGCAGTTCTTC
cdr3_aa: CARGGGGRDEQFF

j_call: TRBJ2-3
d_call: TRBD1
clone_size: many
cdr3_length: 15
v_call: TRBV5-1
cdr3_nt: TGCGCCAGCAGCGGAACTGGGACAGACACAGATACGCAGTATTTT
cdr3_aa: CASSGTGTDTDTQYF

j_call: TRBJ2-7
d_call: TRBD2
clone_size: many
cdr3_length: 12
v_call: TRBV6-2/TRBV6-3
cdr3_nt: TGTGCCAGCAGCCCCGGGGGGTACGAGCAGTACTTC
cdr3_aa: CASSPGGYEQYF

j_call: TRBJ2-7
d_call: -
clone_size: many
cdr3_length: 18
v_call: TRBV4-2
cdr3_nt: TGTGCCAGCAGCCAAAGTGCCCTGGGACCGGGGAGCTCCTACGAGCAGTACTTC
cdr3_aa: CASSQSALGPGSSYEQYF

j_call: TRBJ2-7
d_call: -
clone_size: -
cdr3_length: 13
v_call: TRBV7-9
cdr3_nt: TGTGTCGTAATACAGGTGGGGGGTAGTGGGCAGTACTTC
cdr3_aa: CVVIQVGGSGQYF

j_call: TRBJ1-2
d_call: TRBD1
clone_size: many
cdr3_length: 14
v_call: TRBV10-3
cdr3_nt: TGTGCCACCGCACAGGGGGCCGCTAACTATGGCTACACCTTC
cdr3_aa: CATAQGAANYGYTF

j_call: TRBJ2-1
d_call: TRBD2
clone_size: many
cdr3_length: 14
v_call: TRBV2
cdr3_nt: TGTGCCAGCAGGAGACTAGCGGGGGGGAATGAGCAGTTCTTC
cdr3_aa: CASRRLAGGNEQFF

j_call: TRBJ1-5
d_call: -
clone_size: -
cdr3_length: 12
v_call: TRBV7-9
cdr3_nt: TGTGCCAGCAGCCTAGACAACCAGCCCCAGCATTTT
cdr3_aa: CASSLDNQPQHF